What follows describes a single TCR beta chain. The antigen remains unidentified. The library was designed around alpha chains, so this beta chain is a stray read whose abundance carries little weight. Germline CDR1 and CDR2: SGHRS and YFSETQ. CDR3 length equals 12 residues. The germline V and J ends were trimmed by 1 base and 6 bases, with 7 bases remaining between them. The data were obtained in a study of spatial heterogeneity in lung cancer. About the study: Raw-read counts averaged over ten per unique TCR and UMI combination.

Each TCR cDNA molecule carried a unique molecular identifier. TCRdb re-called the 5' RACE reads through MiXCR, storing one row per CDR3 protein. The sample records about 14,000 distinct CDR3 sequences, approximately 4.5% being singletons. Time point given: sample taken at primary tumor resection. Sequencing of whole RNA from tumor, nontumor lung or frozen PBMC involved no sorting. Findings and limits, study-wide: Estimates put coverage of tumor T cells 7% to 8.5% for alpha and 11% to 15% for beta chains. Tumors with more nonsynonymous mutations had more expanded intratumoral alpha and beta TCRs.

Sequenced here: lung tumor tissue, sampled at surgery. The receptor was isolated from a female donor with early-stage non-small cell lung cancer. This rearrangement joins TRBV5-1 to TRBJ1-2, with TRBD1 as a possible D gene (5 bases). The chain's CDR3 is CASSLQGNGYTF. CDR3 bases: TGCGCCAGCAGCTTGCAGGGCAATGGCTACACCTTC.